This TCR beta chain was identified during a study of blood T cell repertoires in COVID-19. Looked up from germline, CDR1 is SGHAT and CDR2 is FQNNGV. V was shortened by 3 bases and J by 0 bases, with 9 bases between the two germline ends. The CDR3 covers 15 residues. Here immunoSEQ multiplex PCR was the method, and the copy in TCRdb shows in-frame clones only, minus some. Of some 200,000 clones listed, about 95% were seen once; the top ten hold 0.76%. Sequencing was done on a sample of peripheral blood. The receptor comes from a man aged 25-40 years with COVID-19, enrolled during active disease. V gene TRBV11-2 combines with J gene TRBJ1-3; no reliable D call. The CDR3 DNA is TGTGCCAGCAGCTTTGGCGGCTACTCTGGAAACACCATATATTTT. Its protein is CASSFGGYSGNTIYF.